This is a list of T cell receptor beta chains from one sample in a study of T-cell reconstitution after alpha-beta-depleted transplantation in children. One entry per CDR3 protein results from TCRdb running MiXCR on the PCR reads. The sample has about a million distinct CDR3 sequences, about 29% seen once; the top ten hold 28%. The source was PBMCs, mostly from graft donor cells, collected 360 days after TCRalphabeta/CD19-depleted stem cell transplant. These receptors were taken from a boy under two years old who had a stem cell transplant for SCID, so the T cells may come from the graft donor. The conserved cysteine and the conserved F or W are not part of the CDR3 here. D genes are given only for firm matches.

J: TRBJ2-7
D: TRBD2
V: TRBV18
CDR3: ASSPWTSGVSGEQY

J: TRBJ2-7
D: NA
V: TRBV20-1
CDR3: SAPSRIEQY

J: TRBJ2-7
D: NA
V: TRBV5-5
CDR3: ASSSGYLSYEQY

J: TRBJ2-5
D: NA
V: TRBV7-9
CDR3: ASSLGPYGGETQY

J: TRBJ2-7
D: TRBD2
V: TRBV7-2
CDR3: ASSLGTSGGEGY

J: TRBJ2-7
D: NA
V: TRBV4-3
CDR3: ASSQARRGNYEQY

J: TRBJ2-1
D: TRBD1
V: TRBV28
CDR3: ASSLQGATPIGQF

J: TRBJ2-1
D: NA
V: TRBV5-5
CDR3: ASSWGDSSNYNEQF

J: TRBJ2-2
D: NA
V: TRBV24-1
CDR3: ATSRTQAQLGELF

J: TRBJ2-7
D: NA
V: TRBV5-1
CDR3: ASSFKSGLTRYEQY

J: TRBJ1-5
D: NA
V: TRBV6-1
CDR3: ASRPLGAPVYSNQPQH

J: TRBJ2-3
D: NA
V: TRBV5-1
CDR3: ASSLLPGALADTQY

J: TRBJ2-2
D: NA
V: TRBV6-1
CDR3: ATRWLGPGELF